This T cell receptor beta chain stems from a study of radiation and T cells in renal cell carcinoma. Study-level findings and limits: Dominant CDR3 motifs were more common in irradiated tumors than controls.

The treatment: 15 Gy SBRT to primary tumor, nephrectomy 4 weeks later. Nephrectomy followed 15 Gy stereotactic body radiation by 4 weeks. Measured with immunoSEQ multiplex PCR; TCRdb has only the in-frame clones, and not every one. This sample has approximately 24,000 clones, with 40% to 55% found just once. The CDR3 spans 14 residues. With 6 bases removed from V and 3 bases from J, the gap between germline ends came to 15 bases. Germline V lookup: CDR1 SEHNR, CDR2 FQNEAQ (reference sequence). This clone was seen at least ten times. The antigen is unknown. This sequence joins TRBV7-9 and TRBJ2-7; D is uncertain. Sequencing used tumor tissue, obtained from a patient whose treatment included radiotherapy and nephrectomy. This sequence was found in a woman in her forties or fifties with renal cell carcinoma. CDR3 loop: CASSRTDKSYEQYF. The CDR3 DNA reads TGTGCCAGCAGTCGGACGGATAAGAGCTACGAGCAGTACTTC.